The 21 T cell receptor beta chains reported below all come from one sample, sequenced in a study of OX40 agonist ivuxolimab in advanced cancers. TCRdb's copy holds only in-frame clones and misses some; the assay was immunoSEQ multiplex PCR. This table holds almost 50,000 clones, 88% found once. The source was CD4+ or CD8+ T cells sorted from blood, collected in a trial of the OX40 agonist ivuxolimab. The source of these receptors is an adult with an advanced solid tumor such as melanoma, head and neck, liver or kidney cancer.

V usage is TRBV25-1 and J usage is TRBJ2-1; no reliable D call. Germline CDR1 is MGHDK and CDR2 is SYGVNS. V was shortened by 6 bases and J by 7 bases, with 13 bases between the two germline ends. This CDR3 is built from 13 residues. As DNA, the CDR3 is TGTGCCAGCAGAACCCCCAGAAAGAATGAGCAGTTCTTC. As protein: CASRTPRKNEQFF.

For this clone: Since a much larger clone is just one base distant, this may be a read error. Other DNA sequences within the sample encode an identical CDR3. The V call is TRBV9, the J call TRBJ1-1; maybe TRBD1 (6 bases). Trimming took 0 bases from V and 5 from J, leaving 14 bases between them. The germline V gene encodes CDR1 SGDLS and CDR2 YYNGEE. The CDR3 consists of 15 residues. CDR3 sequence: CASSVAGGPGTEAFF. CDR3 in DNA: TGTGCCAGCAGCGTAGCTGGGGGGCCTGGGACTGAAGCTTTCTTT. The full variable domain, with the rest looked up from reference TRBV9 and TRBJ1-1, is DSGVTQTPKHLITATGQRVTLRCSPRSGDLSVYWYQQSLDQGLQFLIQYYNGEERAKGNILERFSAQQFPDLHSELNLSSLELGDSALYFCASSVAGGPGTEAFFGQGTRLTVV.

The chain recombines TRBV7-2 with TRBJ2-7, with TRBD2 matching 9 bases. The CDR3 is 15 residues long. With V trimmed by 4 bases and J by 4 bases, 8 bases remained unmatched. CDR1 and CDR2 (germline): SGHTA, FQGNSA. CDR3 in amino acids: CASSWQRGAGYEQYF. The CDR3 coding sequence is TGTGCCAGCAGCTGGCAGCGGGGGGCCGGGTACGAGCAGTACTTC.

V gene TRBV5-6 combines with J gene TRBJ1-4, with D tentatively TRBD1 (6 bases). CDR3 size: 16 residues. Looked up from germline, CDR1 is SGHDT and CDR2 is YYEEEE. V was trimmed by 2 bases and J by 4 bases, leaving 15 bases between them. The CDR3 is CASSLTSGAGNEKLFF. DNA for the CDR3: TGTGCCAGCAGCTTAACTTCGGGGGCGGGTAATGAAAAACTGTTTTTT.

The chain joins TRBV19 to TRBJ2-7; no reliable D call. Germline CDR1 and CDR2: LNHDA and SQIVND (reference sequence). CDR3 length: 14 residues. V dropped 3 bases and J dropped 2 bases, with 11 bases sitting between them. Here the CDR3 DNA reads TGTGCCAGTAGTATGGTCCAGGACGCCTACGAGCAGTACTTC. Translated, it gives CASSMVQDAYEQYF.

This sequence joins TRBV9 and TRBJ2-7; D gene uncertain. The germline gives CDR1 SGDLS, CDR2 YYNGEE. The CDR3 has 14 residues. V lost 4 bases, J lost 0 bases, and 11 bases lay in between. The CDR3 protein is CASSPTHSSYEQYF. CDR3 nucleotides: TGTGCCAGCAGCCCGACCCATAGCTCCTACGAGCAGTACTTC.

The J gene is TRBJ2-2, the V gene TRBV7-2; TRBD1 aligns across 7 bases. V was clipped by 3 bases and J by 4 bases; unmatched bases: 8. Germline assignment: CDR1 SGHTA and CDR2 FQGNSA. The CDR3 has 16 residues. The DNA of the CDR3 is TGTGCCAGCAGCTTTGGACAGGATCCGCGCACCGGGGAGCTGTTTTTT. Its translation: CASSFGQDPRTGELFF.

The V and J genes are TRBV29-1 and TRBJ2-1, with D tentatively TRBD2 (6 bases). CDR1 and CDR2 (germline): SQVTM, ANQGSEA. The V end was cut by 6 bases, the J end by 2 bases, with 14 bases between. This CDR3 region has 14 residues. CDR3 in amino acids: CSVRPGGAYNEQFF. CDR3 bases: TGCAGCGTACGTCCTGGAGGGGCCTACAATGAGCAGTTCTTC.

The chain couples TRBV19 to TRBJ1-5; tentative D call: TRBD1 (6 bases). Germline V lookup: CDR1 LNHDA, CDR2 SQIVND (reference sequence). CDR3 length: 15 amino acids. Trimming shortened V by 5 bases and J by 6 bases, and 17 bases separated the two germline ends. CDR3 sequence: CASSLNPLQGQPQHF. CDR3 bases: TGTGCCAGTAGTCTCAACCCACTACAGGGTCAGCCCCAGCATTTT.

The gene calls are TRBV7-6 and TRBJ2-3; TRBD1 matches 10 bases. CDR1 and CDR2 from the germline V gene are SGHVS and FNYEAQ. V shed 0 bases and J 8 bases; nucleotides not matched to a gene: 5. CDR3 length: 15 residues. The CDR3 protein is CASSLARQGASTQYF. The CDR3 DNA reads as TGTGCCAGCAGCTTAGCCCGACAGGGGGCAAGTACGCAGTATTTT.

This chain connects TRBV13 to TRBJ2-1; D unclear. The CDR3 has 15 amino acids. Germline V lookup: CDR1 PRHDT, CDR2 FYEKMQ (reference sequence). The germline V and J ends were trimmed by 3 bases and 0 bases, with 9 bases remaining between them. The CDR3 region has the DNA TGTGCCAGCAGCTTGTCAGTAAGCTCCTACAATGAGCAGTTCTTC. Translation: CASSLSVSSYNEQFF.

The chain carries TRBV7-9 and TRBJ2-7; possibly TRBD1 for D (5 bases). This CDR3 has 13 amino acids. V dropped 4 bases and J dropped 2 bases, with 9 bases sitting between them. Germline lookup yields CDR1 SEHNR and CDR2 FQNEAQ (reference sequence). The chain's CDR3 is CASSSMDTYEQYF. The CDR3 bases are TGTGCCAGCAGCTCCATGGACACCTACGAGCAGTACTTC.

The rearrangement joins TRBV29-1 to TRBJ2-3; 8 bases are shared with TRBD1. Germline V gene sequence: CDR1 SQVTM, CDR2 ANQGSEA. The trim removed 4 bases at V and 1 base at J, leaving 1 base unmatched. CDR3 length equals 13 residues. The chain's CDR3 is CSVGGQGTDTQYF. In nucleotides, the CDR3 is TGCAGCGTTGGGGGACAGGGCACAGATACGCAGTATTTT.

J is TRBJ2-5 and V is TRBV4-1; 10 bases line up with TRBD2. The CDR3 is made up of 19 amino acids. V dropped 0 bases and J dropped 5; count of bases not matched to a gene: 15. The germline CDR1 and CDR2 sequences are MGHRA and YSYEKL. The CDR3 coding sequence is TGCGCCAGCAGCCAAGATTTTGGGGCTAGCGGGAGATCTAGGGAGACCCAGTACTTC. Residues: CASSQDFGASGRSRETQYF.

The rearrangement joins TRBV10-3 to TRBJ2-3; 11 positions match TRBD2. Germline CDR1 ENHRY, CDR2 SYGVKD. There are 14 residues in the CDR3. The J segment lost 3 bases and the V segment lost 5 bases, leaving 1 base of the junction unmatched. The DNA for the CDR3 is TGTGCCATCAGTCTAGCGGGAGGAACAGATACGCAGTATTTT. It encodes CAISLAGGTDTQYF.

The count of this clone is one. The rearrangement joins TRBV11-3 to TRBJ2-2; 10 bases are a match to TRBD1. Germline CDR1 SGHNT, CDR2 YENEEA. This CDR3 is built from 17 residues. Germline trimming cut 3 bases from V and 3 bases from J; bases unmatched to any gene: 7. The CDR3 spells CASSFGQGGLYTGELFF. The CDR3 region has the DNA TGTGCCAGCAGCTTCGGACAGGGGGGCCTATACACCGGGGAGCTGTTTTTT.

The rearrangement uses TRBV15 and TRBJ2-3; 8 bases map to TRBD2. The CDR3 loop spans 15 amino acids. Trimming cost V 4 bases and J 1 base; bases outside gene matches: 4. Germline V lookup: CDR1 LNHNV, CDR2 YYDKDF (reference sequence). The CDR3 nucleotides read TGTGCCACCAGCACACGCGGGGGGCGCACAGATACGCAGTATTTT. It yields the protein CATSTRGGRTDTQYF.

This chain links TRBV5-1 with TRBJ1-6; D might be TRBD1 (5 bases). The length of the CDR3 is 12 residues. The ends were cut back, 0 bases at V and 12 bases at J, with 7 bases in the middle. Per the germline V gene, CDR1 is SGHRS and CDR2 is YFSETQ. Here the CDR3 reads CASSLGDGPLHF. As DNA, the CDR3 is TGCGCCAGCAGCTTGGGGGACGGACCCCTCCACTTT.

The chain joins TRBV11-2 to TRBJ1-1; 7 nucleotides align to TRBD1. The CDR3 extends over 16 amino acids. Unmatched junction bases numbered 11, after V lost 5 bases and J lost 2 bases. Germline V gene data show CDR1 as SGHAT and CDR2 as FQNNGV. The CDR3 sequence is CASSPERGQPNTEAFF. The CDR3 bases are TGTGCCAGCAGCCCCGAAAGGGGACAGCCTAACACTGAAGCTTTCTTT.

The chain uses TRBV9 and TRBJ1-1; D gene unclear. Per the germline V gene, CDR1 is SGDLS and CDR2 is YYNGEE. The CDR3 is made up of 15 amino acids. V lost 0 bases to trimming and J lost 4 bases, with 13 bases between them. CDR3 amino acids: CASSVALSEGTEAFF. DNA of the CDR3: TGTGCCAGCAGCGTAGCTCTATCCGAGGGCACTGAAGCTTTCTTT.

The chain recombines TRBV27 with TRBJ1-4; D unresolved. Trimming pared 4 bases from V and 8 bases from J, leaving 5 bases between. The CDR3 spans 11 residues. Germline V lookup: CDR1 MNHEY, CDR2 SMNVEV (reference sequence). The CDR3 region is CASSSAEKLFF. CDR3 sequence (DNA): TGTGCCAGCAGTTCTGCCGAAAAACTGTTTTTT. The full variable domain, with the rest looked up from reference TRBV27 and TRBJ1-4, is EAQVTQNPRYLITVTGKKLTVTCSQNMNHEYMSWYRQDPGLGLRQIYYSMNVEVTDKGDVPEGYKVSRKEKRNFPLILESPSPNQTSLYFCASSSAEKLFFGSGTQLSVL.